This T cell receptor (beta chain) was profiled in a study of T cells in Graves' hyperthyroidism and ophthalmopathy. To note about this clonotype: No antigen is known for it.

General study points: Blood held most thyroid clonotypes expanded above 0.001 frequency.

The source material, RNA transcripts, was used to amplify TCR beta CDR3 regions. In the first-round RT-PCR of the TCR CDR3, the HTBI primer set was used. TCRdb reanalysed the multiplex PCR reads using MiXCR and keeps one entry per CDR3 protein. The table has some 530,000 distinct CDR3 sequences, about 20% seen once. Lactation, pregnancy, other autoimmune disease or uncontrolled infection excluded patients. Clinicians diagnosed patients from clinical symptoms, serum thyroxine and TRAb, thyroid ultrasound and orbital computed tomography. From more than 9.5 ml of fresh peripheral blood, PBMCs were isolated. The source of this sequence is a woman in her 70s with Graves' ophthalmopathy. Material: blood.

The CDR3 protein is CATGGRGSYNEQFF. The CDR3 DNA reads as TGTGCCACCGGTGGGCGGGGCTCCTACAATGAGCAGTTCTTC. The chain is built from TRBV24-1 and TRBJ2-1; D might be TRBD2 (6 bases). This CDR3 has 14 residues. Trimming took 9 bases from V and 0 from J, leaving 11 bases between them. The germline CDR1 and CDR2 sequences are KGHDR and SFDVKD.